The source of this T cell receptor (beta chain) is a study of shared clonotypes between healthy human individuals (dated by TCRdb to between 2020 and 2021). Regarding the study in general: The cohort included a few men and a couple of women between 18 and 49 years of age. Between about 0.85 and 9.5 billion PBMCs per donor were obtained by leukapheresis. The study deeply sequenced blood TCR repertoires of about five healthy adults to estimate repertoire size and the extent of clonotype sharing between individuals. Different laboratories and diverse techniques were used to prepare libraries and sequence TCR repertoires, to increase sequencing depth and limit assay-specific biases. The paper as a whole reports these results and caveats: Sampling was restricted to blood, and TCR repertoires in tissues likely differ from the TCR repertoires found in blood. The genetic and exposure-history diversity represented was limited by the small number of donors. Based on pairwise subsampling, the degree of clonotype sharing among donors was expected to be affected by sequencing depth.

Using the deep immunoSEQ assay, multiplex PCR amplified TCR CDR3 regions from genomic DNA. For each cell subset, the extracted genomic DNA was distributed evenly across all wells of several immunoSEQ 96-well plates, and each plate served as one replicate. For unsorted PBMC, each replicate PCR was loaded with roughly 330 ng genomic DNA, equivalent to roughly 31,000 T cell genomes. Unsorted PBMC genomic DNA was sequenced across ten immunoSEQ deep assay plates. Purified libraries were measured with a Qubit 3.0 fluorometer, size-checked on a Bioanalyzer 2100, and measured again with the KAPA Library Quantification kit. Every immunoSEQ 96-well plate was sequenced on a separate single-read 150-cycle Illumina NextSeq 550 flow cell. In the authors' own workflow: Because the immunoSEQ output held only junctional sequences and lacked quality scores, the filtering could not match the filtering applied to full-length reads. To assign V/J genes and CDR3, sequences were annotated against IMGT germline references using PyIR, a Python wrapper for IgBLAST v1.9. Reads were removed for weak V/J assignments (E-value above 1e-6), missing CDR3, stop codons, out-of-frame junctions, or ambiguous translated residues. V3J clonotypes were defined by identical inferred V gene, J gene, and CDR3 amino acid sequence. To compute the percentage overlap between repertoires, the number of shared unique clonotypes was divided by the size of the smaller repertoire. Repertoire richness was assessed with RTK rarefaction, the Chao1 estimator, and Recon v2.1 estimates of unobserved clonotypes. TCRdb obtained this table from immuneACCESS and retained in-frame rearrangements with V and J assigned. These tables miss some clones; where compared with another copy, unresolved V genes account for less than half of the shortfall, and the remainder is unexplained. V, J and clone size are taken as reported in that table, and D and trimming were inferred from the DNA itself. Present in this sample are about 470,000 clones, roughly 80% of which were seen just once. The ten largest make up about 12% of the sample.

As concerns this clone: What this receptor recognizes is not known. Base quality data are lacking; no much larger clone is found one base away.

The donors were healthy, HIV-negative adults with no recently reported acute infections or vaccinations. Every donor was a Caucasian adult residing in Nashville, Tennessee, USA. In the unsorted samples, some 94 million PBMCs were counted, and genomic DNA was extracted using the QIAamp DNA Blood Mini kit. Blood was collected by leukapheresis, and PBMCs were isolated by Ficoll-Histopaque density gradient centrifugation and then cryopreserved in liquid nitrogen vapor phase. Its CDR3 holds 13 amino acids, cysteine through phenylalanine. The kept DNA is CDR3 alone, 39 bases in frame from the first base. Via the germline V gene, CDR1 is MRHNA and CDR2 SNTAGT. For this chain, trimming is 3 bases at the V end and 5 bases at the J end, and the number of junction bases without a gene match is 2.

The sample taken for sequencing was PBMCs. The receptor's source is a woman between 40 and 50 years old in good health. Some clones in this sample may be carry-over from other donors' samples. The chain is made from TRBV6-4 and TRBJ1-1; 8 bases in the middle match TRBD1. In nucleotides, the sequence is TGTGCCAGCAGTGAACAGGGGGAAACTGAAGCTTTCTTT. Its translation reads: CASSEQGETEAFF.